This entry lists 4 T cell receptor beta chains sequenced from one sample in a study of T-cell memory formation after mild COVID-19. A single record per CDR3 protein comes from TCRdb applying MiXCR to the 5' RACE reads. The sample has some 410,000 distinct CDR3 sequences; 20% to 30% are singletons. Material: PBMCs or a T cell subset sorted from them (not recorded which). The receptors derive from an adult woman who had mild COVID-19 (a few samples of this study predate the infection). Cell type and time point are not known.

This clonotype was seen a handful of times. V gene TRBV2 combines with J gene TRBJ2-7, with TRBD2 matching over 9 bases. The CDR3 length is 16 residues. Germline CDR1 and CDR2: SNHLY and FYNNEI. The ends lost 0 bases at V and 3 bases at J; junction bases unmatched: 6. This chain's CDR3 is CASSEAMGLAVYEQYF. The CDR3 nucleotides are TGTGCCAGCAGTGAAGCTATGGGACTAGCAGTCTACGAGCAGTACTTC.

The rearrangement links TRBV7-3 to TRBJ2-3; the D gene is possibly TRBD1 (6 bases). The length of the CDR3 is 14 residues. Trimming removed 8 bases from V and 5 bases from J, with 17 bases in between. Germline V lookup: CDR1 SGHTA, CDR2 FQGTGA. The CDR3 region is CASGDIGALDTQYF. CDR3 in DNA: TGTGCCAGCGGGGACATCGGAGCGTTAGATACGCAGTATTTT.

This clonotype was detected many times. The chain combines TRBV5-6 with TRBJ2-2; no firm D call. CDR1 is SGHDT, CDR2 YYEEEE, per germline. Trimming took off 2 bases at V and 2 bases at J, with 7 bases between the two ends. CDR3 size: 14 residues. CDR3: CASSLGSNTGELFF. The CDR3 DNA reads TGTGCCAGCAGCTTAGGCAGTAACACCGGGGAGCTGTTTTTT.

This chain connects TRBV4-1 to TRBJ2-3, with D hard to call. Germline V CDR1 and CDR2: MGHRA, YSYEKL. Trimming shortened V by 4 bases and J by 0 bases, and 17 bases separated the two germline ends. The CDR3 covers 17 residues. CDR3: CASSRKDVAQSTDTQYF. The CDR3 DNA reads as TGCGCCAGCAGCCGGAAAGATGTGGCCCAAAGCACAGATACGCAGTATTTT.